The clone carrying this T cell receptor beta chain was seen ten or more times. Its cognate antigen is unknown. The data originate from a study of neurological immune-mediated disorders. This CDR3 is built from 12 residues. Germline-derived CDR1 and CDR2 are SQVTM and ANQGSEA. J was trimmed by 3 bases and V by 7 bases; bases with no gene match: 3. General study points: None of the CDR3 amino acid sequences in expanded clones turned up in more than one subject, which points to private repertoires in all groups.

It was from 2 million PBMCs stored at -80 C that the unsorted libraries were obtained. With 10-nucleotide random UMIs included, cDNA was synthesized by 5'RACE. TCRdb analysed the 5' RACE reads with MiXCR anew, one entry per CDR3 protein. The table shows around 78,000 distinct CDR3 sequences, with 17% occurring only once. The chain combines TRBV29-1 with TRBJ1-1; TRBD1 agrees at 9 bases. The clonotype originates from a woman between 40 and 55 years old in good health. Sequenced input: PBMCs. CDR3 loop: CSGTGGYTEAFF. CDR3 nucleotide sequence: TGCAGCGGAACAGGGGGCTACACTGAAGCTTTCTTT.